The entry that follows covers one T cell receptor beta chain sequence. The data derive from a study of blood T cell repertoires in COVID-19. Turning to the study itself: Researchers got acute and convalescent COVID-19 samples from the United States, Italy and Spain.

In the authors' methods: Cell counts per sample came from amplifying reference gene primers. Some clones are missing from TCRdb's copy, which holds only in-frame ones; the method was immunoSEQ multiplex PCR. V, J and clone size derive from that table, while D and trimming were established from the DNA sequence. The sample consists of some 360,000 clones, around 87% of them appearing once. Germline CDR1 MNHNS, CDR2 SASEGT. CDR3 length: 16 residues. The J segment lost 2 bases and the V segment lost 2 bases, leaving 6 bases of the junction unmatched. This TCR came from a woman aged 60 to 75 with COVID-19, enrolled during active disease. This sequence joins TRBV6-1 and TRBJ1-2; 9 bases match TRBD1. Sequencing input: peripheral blood. The CDR3 sequence is CASSESWDRANYGYTF. The CDR3 nucleotides read TGTGCCAGCAGTGAAAGCTGGGACAGGGCCAACTATGGCTACACCTTC.